The next 32 T cell receptor beta chains were all read from a single sample in a study of cytomegalovirus exposure and HLA in healthy donors. The PCR was carried out with 60 Vbeta primers and 13 Jbeta primers. Sequencing used immunoSEQ multiplex PCR; TCRdb keeps in-frame clones, though not all of them. The sample gives about 140,000 clones, 80% of which show up once; under 1.5% is in the top ten. Sequenced sample: PBMCs. All receptors come from a male donor in good health and CMV-seropositive.

V usage is TRBV5-1 and J usage is TRBJ2-7; perhaps TRBD1 as D (6 bases). Germline V gene sequence: CDR1 SGHRS, CDR2 YFSETQ. V was trimmed by 1 base and J by 2 bases, leaving 16 bases between them. The length of the CDR3 is 16 residues. CDR3 DNA sequence: TGCGCCAGCAGCTTGATAGTAGCGACAGGAGCCTACGAGCAGTACTTC. Translated, it gives CASSLIVATGAYEQYF.

The chain has TRBV19 and TRBJ1-4; TRBD1 might be the D (6 bases). Germline loops: CDR1 LNHDA, CDR2 SQIVND (reference sequence). Trimming shortened V by 10 bases and J by 8 bases, and 17 bases separated the two germline ends. The CDR3 has 13 amino acids. The CDR3 nucleotides read TGTGCCACCCGGGCGGGGGGCCTAGAAAAACTGTTTTTT. This codes for CATRAGGLEKLFF.

V and J are TRBV5-4 and TRBJ2-2, with TRBD2 as a possible D gene (6 bases). V was trimmed by 6 bases and J by 0 bases, leaving 15 bases between them. The CDR3 runs to 16 residues. Germline V gives CDR1 SGHNT, CDR2 YYREEE (reference sequence). The CDR3: CASTRWERANTGELFF. As DNA, the CDR3 is TGTGCCAGCACCCGGTGGGAGCGGGCGAACACCGGGGAGCTGTTTTTT.

This rearrangement joins TRBV4-1 to TRBJ2-7; 7 nucleotides align to TRBD2. The germline V gene encodes CDR1 MGHRA and CDR2 YSYEKL. The CDR3 totals 15 residues. V gave up 1 base and J gave up 2 bases; unmatched junction bases: 5. The CDR3 here is CASSQVLAVPYEQYF. CDR3 DNA sequence: TGCGCCAGCAGCCAAGTCCTAGCGGTACCCTACGAGCAGTACTTC.

This chain links TRBV5-4 with TRBJ2-3; D not certain. Deletions cut 1 base from V and 2 bases from J, with 11 bases between. Germline-derived CDR1 and CDR2 are SGHNT and YYREEE (reference sequence). The CDR3 consists of 15 residues. CDR3 region: CASSLLQVDTDTQYF. Written as DNA, the CDR3 is TGTGCCAGCAGCTTGTTGCAGGTGGACACAGATACGCAGTATTTT.

The chain has TRBV2 and TRBJ1-4; the D is unclear. Germline-derived CDR1 and CDR2 are SNHLY and FYNNEI. This CDR3 has 15 residues. Trimming removed 6 bases at V and 2 bases at J, with 13 bases between. The CDR3, as DNA: TGTGCCAGCAGACCGACGGGGTGGACTAATGAAAAACTGTTTTTT. The encoded protein is CASRPTGWTNEKLFF.

This sequence joins TRBV6-6 and TRBJ2-2; perhaps TRBD1 as D (5 bases). This CDR3 contains 15 residues. Trimming cost V 3 bases and J 4 bases, with 12 bases left between them. CDR1 and CDR2 (germline): MNHNY, SVGAGI (reference sequence). CDR3 residues: CASSYGQGPTGELFF. CDR3 DNA sequence: TGTGCCAGCAGTTATGGACAAGGACCCACCGGGGAGCTGTTTTTT.

This clone came up a few times. V is TRBV7-2 and J is TRBJ2-7; 11 bases match TRBD2. The CDR3 consists of 15 residues. The V and J ends lost 5 bases and 7 bases, in that order; junction bases with no gene match: 10. Germline assignment: CDR1 SGHTA and CDR2 FQGNSA. The CDR3 DNA reads as TGTGCCAGCAGCCGACGACTAGCGGGATCGGGAGAGCAGTACTTC. Amino acid sequence: CASSRRLAGSGEQYF.

This clone was seen a handful of times. The rearrangement uses TRBV10-2 and TRBJ1-5, with 7 nucleotides matching TRBD1. The CDR3 spans 14 residues. The junction had 3 bases not matched to a gene; V was cut back by 6 bases and J by 1 base. CDR1 and CDR2 from the germline V gene are WSHSY and SAAADI. The CDR3 reads CASREQGSNQPQHF. The CDR3 DNA sequence: TGCGCCAGCAGGGAACAGGGGAGCAATCAGCCCCAGCATTTT.

The chain combines TRBV7-8 with TRBJ1-5; maybe TRBD1 (5 bases). CDR1 is SGHVS, CDR2 FQNEAQ, per germline. V was clipped by 6 bases and J by 1 base, with 16 bases between them. The CDR3 length is 16 residues. CDR3 amino acids: CASSSRGGVSNQPQHF. The CDR3 nucleotides are TGTGCCAGCAGTTCGAGGGGAGGGGTGAGCAATCAGCCCCAGCATTTT.

The chain has TRBV4-1 and TRBJ1-1; D perhaps matches TRBD1 (6 bases). The CDR3 has 15 residues. Between the trimmed V and J ends, which lost 2 bases and 6 bases, there was a span of 16 bases. Per the germline V gene, CDR1 is MGHRA and CDR2 is YSYEKL. The CDR3 spells CASSQSWGPSPEAFF. CDR3 nucleotide sequence: TGCGCCAGCAGCCAATCCTGGGGGCCCTCTCCTGAAGCTTTCTTT.

This clone occurred a few times. The V and J genes are TRBV9 and TRBJ2-1; D possibly corresponds to TRBD2 (6 bases). Germline V lookup: CDR1 SGDLS, CDR2 YYNGEE. The V end was cut by 3 bases, the J end by 3 bases, with 19 bases between. This CDR3 is built from 17 residues. As DNA, the CDR3 is TGTGCCAGCAGCGCGCTCGGGGGTTCCCTCCTCTACAATGAGCAGTTCTTC. This translates into CASSALGGSLLYNEQFF.

The chain uses TRBV5-1 and TRBJ2-1; 13 bases are a match to TRBD2. This CDR3 has 15 amino acids. Germline assignment: CDR1 SGHRS and CDR2 YFSETQ. V gave up 4 bases and J gave up 8 bases; unmatched junction bases: 6. This CDR3 reads CASSPGLAGVDEQFF. For the CDR3, the DNA is TGCGCCAGCAGCCCTGGACTAGCGGGAGTGGATGAGCAGTTCTTC.

This rearrangement joins TRBV28 to TRBJ2-2; D ambiguous. Deletions cut 7 bases from V and 0 bases from J, with 9 bases between. There are 14 residues in the CDR3. Germline CDR1 reads MDHEN; CDR2 reads SYDVKM. The DNA of the CDR3 is TGTGCCAGCAACCTCCCTACGAACACCGGGGAGCTGTTTTTT. It translates to CASNLPTNTGELFF.

The chain couples TRBV28 to TRBJ1-1; tentative D call: TRBD1 (6 bases). The CDR3 is 16 residues long. Trimming removed 4 bases at V and 3 bases at J, with 18 bases between. The V gene's germline CDR1 is MDHEN and CDR2 SYDVKM. This CDR3 reads CASSYDQGSWDTEAFF. The CDR3 DNA reads TGTGCCAGCAGTTACGATCAGGGGTCATGGGACACTGAAGCTTTCTTT. The whole variable domain, remainder taken from reference TRBV28 and TRBJ1-1, is DVKVTQSSRYLVKRTGEKVFLECVQDMDHENMFWYRQDPGLGLRLIYFSYDVKMKEKGDIPEGYSVSREKKERFSLILESASTNQTSMYLCASSYDQGSWDTEAFFGQGTRLTVV.

The chain links TRBV27 to TRBJ2-5; TRBD1 is a possible D gene (6 bases). V gave up 3 bases and J gave up 5 bases, with 13 bases separating them. Germline-derived CDR1 and CDR2 are MNHEY and SMNVEV (reference sequence). This CDR3 region has 14 residues. As DNA, the CDR3 is TGTGCCAGCAGTTTTGCGACAGGCGGGGAGACCCAGTACTTC. It codes for CASSFATGGETQYF.

This clone occurred once. V and J are TRBV11-2 and TRBJ2-3; possibly TRBD1 for D (6 bases). The CDR3 loop spans 16 amino acids. Germline V gene data show CDR1 as SGHAT and CDR2 as FQNNGV. The V end lost 5 bases, the J end lost 4 bases, and 19 bases lay between the germline ends. CDR3 protein: CASSPRYGGGPDTQYF. CDR3 nucleotides: TGTGCCAGCAGCCCCAGGTATGGTGGGGGCCCAGATACGCAGTATTTT. The whole variable domain, remainder taken from reference TRBV11-2 and TRBJ2-3, is EAGVAQSPRYKIIEKRQSVAFWCNPISGHATLYWYQQILGQGPKLLIQFQNNGVVDDSQLPKDRFSAERLKGVDSTLKIQPAKLEDSAVYLCASSPRYGGGPDTQYFGPGTRLTVL.

This clone turned up a few times. The rearrangement uses TRBV18 and TRBJ2-7; TRBD1 might be the D (6 bases). CDR1 and CDR2 (germline): KGHSH, LQKENI. The CDR3 runs to 13 residues. V lost 2 bases and J lost 3, with 8 bases in between. The CDR3 here is CASSPGQNYEQYF. The CDR3 DNA sequence: TGTGCCAGCTCACCAGGACAGAACTACGAGCAGTACTTC.

V gene TRBV4-2 combines with J gene TRBJ2-7; D remains unclear. V was clipped by 0 bases and J by 0 bases, with 9 bases between them. The CDR3 length is 15 residues. Germline-derived CDR1 and CDR2 are LGHNA and YNFKEQ. CDR3 region: CASSQEISPSYEQYF. In DNA, the CDR3 is TGTGCCAGCAGCCAAGAAATCAGTCCCTCCTACGAGCAGTACTTC.

The chain uses TRBV7-6 and TRBJ2-3, with 13 bases aligning to TRBD2. The CDR3 is 17 residues long. Germline V CDR1 and CDR2: SGHVS, FNYEAQ. The junction had 6 bases not matched to a gene; V was cut back by 4 bases and J by 2 bases. In DNA form, the CDR3 reads TGTGCCAGCAGCTCAGGGACTAGCGGGATCAACACAGATACGCAGTATTTT. Protein: CASSSGTSGINTDTQYF.

The J gene is TRBJ2-3, the V gene TRBV7-2, with D maybe TRBD1 (5 bases). The germline V and J ends were trimmed by 1 base and 3 bases, with 8 bases remaining between them. The CDR3 sequence is 14 residues long. The germline V gene has CDR1 SGHTA and CDR2 FQGNSA. Written as DNA, the CDR3 is TGTGCCAGCAGCTTAGAAAGGGGAACAGATACGCAGTATTTT. Protein: CASSLERGTDTQYF. Filled out from reference TRBV7-2 and TRBJ2-3, the complete variable domain reads GAGVSQSPSNKVTEKGKDVELRCDPISGHTALYWYRQSLGQGLEFLIYFQGNSAPDKSGLPSDRFSAERTGGSVSTLTIQRTQQEDSAVYLCASSLERGTDTQYFGPGTRLTVL.

This chain connects TRBV6-4 to TRBJ2-1; D not resolved. Trimming left V 2 bases short and J 0 bases short, with 17 bases between. The V gene's germline CDR1 is MRHNA and CDR2 SNTAGT. The CDR3 covers 18 residues. CDR3 sequence: CASSDLSRLPSSYNEQFF. The CDR3 DNA is TGTGCCAGCAGTGACCTTTCTCGGCTACCTAGCTCCTACAATGAGCAGTTCTTC.

This rearrangement joins TRBV5-1 to TRBJ2-7; TRBD1 matches 12 bases. This CDR3 spans 14 amino acids. V lost 3 bases and J lost 7; bases outside the gene matches: 5. CDR1 SGHRS and CDR2 YFSETQ come from the germline V gene. The CDR3 region is CASSSGQGAEEQYF. The CDR3 coding sequence is TGCGCCAGCAGCTCGGGACAGGGGGCTGAGGAGCAGTACTTC.

V and J are TRBV27 and TRBJ2-3; the match to TRBD2 covers 11 bases. V lost 4 bases and J lost 1; bases outside the gene matches: 1. CDR1 and CDR2 (germline): MNHEY, SMNVEV (reference sequence). This CDR3 has 15 amino acids. CDR3 nucleotide sequence: TGTGCCAGCAGTTCGGGACTAGCGGGCACAGATACGCAGTATTTT. Amino acids: CASSSGLAGTDTQYF.

The rearrangement joins TRBV28 to TRBJ2-1; TRBD2 aligns across 14 bases. The CDR3 covers 14 residues. CDR1 is MDHEN, CDR2 SYDVKM, per germline. V trimming: 10 bases; J trimming: 10 bases; junction bases outside the gene matches: 9. CDR3 sequence reads: CATRGLAGVTEQFF. The CDR3 DNA is TGTGCCACCAGGGGACTAGCGGGAGTAACGGAGCAGTTCTTC.

V gene TRBV4-1 combines with J gene TRBJ2-3; 13 bases map to TRBD2. CDR3 length equals 19 residues. Germline loops: CDR1 MGHRA, CDR2 YSYEKL. V trimming: 4 bases; J trimming: 5 bases; junction bases outside the gene matches: 15. The CDR3 DNA follows: TGCGCCAGCAGCCCCTCGACACTAGCGGGGGGGTATTTTGAAGATACGCAGTATTTT. Its protein product is CASSPSTLAGGYFEDTQYF.

This chain links TRBV10-3 with TRBJ2-1; 13 bases align to TRBD2. The CDR3 spans 19 residues. Germline values: CDR1 ENHRY, CDR2 SYGVKD. Trimming took 0 bases from V and 1 from J; bases not matched to a gene: 6. For the CDR3, the DNA is TGTGCCATCAGTGAGTCGATACTAGCGGGGGGGGCTTCCTACAATGAGCAGTTCTTC. Protein product: CAISESILAGGASYNEQFF.

This clone was counted a single time. The chain has TRBV7-9 and TRBJ2-5; 13 nucleotides line up with TRBD2. The V segment lost 5 bases and the J segment 0 bases; nucleotides outside the gene matches: 3. The CDR3 runs 16 residues. Per germline, CDR1 SEHNR and CDR2 FQNEAQ (reference sequence). CDR3 coding DNA: TGTGCCAGCAGCCCAGGGACTAGCGGGAACCAAGAGACCCAGTACTTC. This encodes CASSPGTSGNQETQYF.

The chain uses TRBV5-6 and TRBJ1-1, with D tentatively TRBD1 (6 bases). Looked up from germline, CDR1 is SGHDT and CDR2 is YYEEEE. Trimming removed 2 bases at V and 5 bases at J, with 16 bases between. This CDR3 comprises 15 residues. The chain's CDR3 is CASSFGIGGGTEAFF. The CDR3 DNA reads TGTGCCAGCAGCTTCGGTATAGGGGGAGGGACTGAAGCTTTCTTT.

The CDR3 spells CASSQTLAGTYNEQFF. CDR3 coding DNA: TGCGCCAGCAGCCAGACACTAGCGGGCACCTACAATGAGCAGTTCTTC. This chain links TRBV4-3 with TRBJ2-1, with TRBD2 matching 9 bases. Germline V gene lookup returns CDR1 LGHNA and CDR2 YSLEER. The V gene end was trimmed by 3 bases and the J gene end by 2 bases; junction bases not matched to a gene: 5. This CDR3 has 16 amino acids.

Here the CDR3 reads CASSLAVEAYEQYF. The CDR3 DNA follows: TGTGCCAGCAGCTTAGCTGTTGAAGCGTACGAGCAGTACTTC. The V call is TRBV7-8, the J call TRBJ2-7; D is ambiguous. Germline CDR1 reads SGHVS; CDR2 reads FQNEAQ. V was trimmed by 0 bases and J by 4 bases, leaving 10 bases between them. The length of the CDR3 is 14 residues.

The chain is built from TRBV15 and TRBJ2-7; 9 bases are a match to TRBD2. CDR3 length: 17 residues. V shed 1 base and J 4 bases; nucleotides not matched to a gene: 11. Germline-derived CDR1 and CDR2 are LNHNV and YYDKDF (reference sequence). CDR3 residues: CATSRVYLAGVRYEQYF. For the CDR3, the DNA is TGTGCCACCAGCAGAGTATACTTAGCGGGAGTAAGGTACGAGCAGTACTTC.